This T cell receptor beta chain was sequenced during a study of CD8 T cells in Susac syndrome. CDR1 is LNHDA and CDR2 is SQIVND in the germline V gene (reference sequence). V was shortened by 11 bases and J by 1 base, with 9 bases between the two germline ends. This CDR3 has 13 amino acids. Negative isolation was applied to CD8+ and CD4+ T cells, and FACS enrichment was applied to TEMRA cells. RNA amounts of roughly 0.5 to 1 ug underwent reverse transcription with random hexamers. immunoSEQ multiplex PCR amplified TCR beta CDR3 across 54 Vbeta, 13 Jbeta. One entry per CDR3 protein results from TCRdb running MiXCR on the immunoSEQ multiplex PCR reads. The sample yields fewer than 65,000 distinct CDR3 sequences, 90% to 95% seen once.

The sequence was obtained from a human donor in good health. The V and J genes are TRBV19 and TRBJ2-6; D ambiguous. Specimen: CD8+ T cells from PBMCs. This chain's CDR3 is CAGSPSGANVLTF. The CDR3 nucleotides read TGTGCCGGCTCCCCGTCTGGGGCCAACGTCCTGACTTTC.